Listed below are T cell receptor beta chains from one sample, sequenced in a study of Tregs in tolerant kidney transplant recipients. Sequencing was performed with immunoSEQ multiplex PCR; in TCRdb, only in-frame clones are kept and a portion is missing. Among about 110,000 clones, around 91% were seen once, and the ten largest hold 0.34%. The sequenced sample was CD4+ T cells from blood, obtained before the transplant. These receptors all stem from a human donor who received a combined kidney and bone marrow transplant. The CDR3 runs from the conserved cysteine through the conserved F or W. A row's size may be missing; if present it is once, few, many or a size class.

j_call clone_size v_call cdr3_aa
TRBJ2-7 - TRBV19 CASSIGQAYEQYF
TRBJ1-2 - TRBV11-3 CASSLDRFGYGYTF
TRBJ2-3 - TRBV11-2 CASSLARGGTDTQYF
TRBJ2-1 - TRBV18 CASSQDRINEQFF
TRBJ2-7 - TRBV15 CATSRGGLLGAKLYEQYF
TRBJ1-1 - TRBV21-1 CASSKEVGGTEAFF
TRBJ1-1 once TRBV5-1 CASSLMGQGNTEAFF
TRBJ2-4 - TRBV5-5 CASSLGTSGGIQYF
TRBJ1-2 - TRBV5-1 CASVRGYTF
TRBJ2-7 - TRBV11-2 CASSLALAASYEQYF
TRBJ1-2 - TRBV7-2 CASSWTQGGYYGYTF
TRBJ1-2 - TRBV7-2 CASSFWAGGYTF
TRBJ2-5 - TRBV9 CASSVGWTGEEETQYF
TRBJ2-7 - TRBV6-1 CASSRQGRYEQYF
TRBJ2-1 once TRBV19 CASSIASGGWYEQFF
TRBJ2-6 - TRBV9 CASSVGGGSGANVLTF
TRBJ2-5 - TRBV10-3 CAISESDRGLQETQYF
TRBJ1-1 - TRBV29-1 CSVEDRGQGTEAFF
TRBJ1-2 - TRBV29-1 CSVVTANYGYTF
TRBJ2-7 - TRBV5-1 CASSPLADSGEQYF
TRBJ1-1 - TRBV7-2 CASSLSVKNTEAFF
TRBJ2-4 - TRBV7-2 CASIPGRGEDIQYF
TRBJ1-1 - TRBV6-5 CASSRLDRDTEAFF
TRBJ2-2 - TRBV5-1 CASSSEQYPTNTGELFF
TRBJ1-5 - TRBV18 CASSRGGDNQPQHF
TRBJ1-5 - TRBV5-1 CASSLEVDQPQHF
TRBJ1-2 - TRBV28 CASTLGGARYGYTF
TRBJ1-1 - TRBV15 CATSRLRGNTEAFF
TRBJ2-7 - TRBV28 CASSFSGAYEQYF
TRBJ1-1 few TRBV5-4 CASSPGRANTEAFF
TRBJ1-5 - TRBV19 CASSILGRGFGQPQHF
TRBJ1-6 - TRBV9 CASGDSPFYNSPLHF
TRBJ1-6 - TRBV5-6 CASSLYQGSGSPLHF
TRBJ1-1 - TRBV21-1 CASSKAHPRRAEAFF
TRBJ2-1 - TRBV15 CATSRVIKDRTYNEQFF
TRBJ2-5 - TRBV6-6 CASSYFRETQYF
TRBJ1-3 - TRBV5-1 CASSLGGVSGNTIYF
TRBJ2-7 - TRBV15 CATSRDPGQTATYEQYF
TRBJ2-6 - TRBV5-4 CASSSERVGGANVLTF
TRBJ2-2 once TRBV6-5 CASSYSGARGAGELFF
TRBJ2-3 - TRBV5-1 CASSFRLAGSTDTQYF
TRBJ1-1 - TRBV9 CASSPLTGIGTEAFF
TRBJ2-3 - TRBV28 CASSRGDDITQYF
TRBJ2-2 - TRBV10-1 CASSESGQGAGTGELFF
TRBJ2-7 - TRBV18 CASSPSAGIYRPYEQYF
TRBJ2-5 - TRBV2 CASRTSWTQYF
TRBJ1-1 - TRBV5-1 CASSRAGNTEAFF
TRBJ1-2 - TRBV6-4 CASSDPTGRGGYTF
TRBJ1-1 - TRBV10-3 CAIKAGLNTEAFF
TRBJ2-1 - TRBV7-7 CASSLGQGREQFF
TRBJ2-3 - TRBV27 CASSSGQARTDTQYF
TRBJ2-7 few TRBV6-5 CASSPSTSGYYEQYF
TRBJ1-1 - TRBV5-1 CASSLELAGTVEAFF
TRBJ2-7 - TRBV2 CASRPSGSGGEQYF